A single TCR beta chain is shown here with its context. In the source study's methods: Using reference gene primer amplification, nucleated cell counts were estimated. Sequencing used immunoSEQ multiplex PCR; TCRdb keeps in-frame clones, though not all of them. Clone size and the V and J calls come from that table; the DNA yielded D and trimming. The table has about 400,000 clones, about nine tenths seen once. This entry comes from a study of blood T cell repertoires in COVID-19. Study overall: Acute and convalescent COVID-19 specimens originated in the United States, Italy and Spain. PBMCs, B-cell-depleted T cells, or T cells provided the cDNA or gDNA that made up the material.

The origin of this receptor is a woman younger than 45 with active or convalescent COVID-19. Sequencing input: peripheral blood.

CDR3 in amino acids: CAIRPGQGQNEKLFF. CDR3 in DNA: TGTGCCATCAGACCTGGACAGGGCCAGAATGAAAAACTGTTTTTT. The chain joins TRBV10-3 to TRBJ1-4; 8 bases map to TRBD1. Germline CDR1 and CDR2: ENHRY and SYGVKD. J gave up 5 bases and V 6 bases, and 8 bases lay outside the gene matches. This CDR3 comprises 15 residues.